Listed below are T cell receptor beta chains from one sample, sequenced in a study of blood T cell repertoires in COVID-19. Sequenced by immunoSEQ multiplex PCR; TCRdb stores in-frame clones only, minus some. The data hold 8,500 to 10,000 clones, with around 88% observed a single time. The sequencing input was peripheral blood. Receptor source: a human donor with active COVID-19. The donor label of this sample is uncertain. Both conserved end residues are part of each CDR3. A D gene is named only where the DNA matches it firmly. Clone sizes are given selectively: once, few, many, or a class where the clone is expanded.

J gene	V gene	D gene	clone size	CDR3 DNA	CDR3 protein
TRBJ1-4	TRBV6-5	TRBD1	once	TGTGCCAGCAGGGGGACAGGCCCGACGAAACTGTTTTTT	CASRGTGPTKLFF
TRBJ2-1	TRBV12-3/TRBV12-4	TRBD2	-	TGTGCCAGCAGCCCGACTAGCATTGAGCAGTTCTTC	CASSPTSIEQFF
TRBJ1-2	TRBV6-2/TRBV6-3	-	-	TGTGCCAGCAGTAGGGAGAACTATGGCTACACCTTC	CASSRENYGYTF
TRBJ2-1	TRBV15	-	-	TGTGCCACCAGCAGACCGGGTTCGTGGAGGTCCACCTACAATGAGCAGTTCTTC	CATSRPGSWRSTYNEQFF
TRBJ2-7	TRBV7-2	TRBD2	-	TGTGCCAGCACCCCGGGACTAGCGGGCTCCTACGAGCAGTACTTC	CASTPGLAGSYEQYF
TRBJ2-7	TRBV7-3	TRBD1	once	TGTGCCAGCAGCTTAGAGGGGGCGAACGAGCAGTACTTC	CASSLEGANEQYF
TRBJ2-7	TRBV9	-	-	TGTGCCAGCAGCCCAGACAATGGCTACGAGCAGTACTTC	CASSPDNGYEQYF
TRBJ2-2	TRBV7-3	TRBD1	-	TGTGCCAGCAGTACCCACAGAACAGGGGCTCGTGCCGGGGAGCTGTTTTTT	CASSTHRTGARAGELFF
TRBJ1-2	TRBV7-9	TRBD1	few	TGTGCCAGCAGCTGGGACAGGGGGCTTCGTGGCTACACCTTC	CASSWDRGLRGYTF
TRBJ1-5	TRBV18	-	few	TGTGCCAGCTCACCTGACCAGGATCAGCCCCAGCATTTT	CASSPDQDQPQHF
TRBJ2-2	TRBV18	-	-	TGTGCCAGCTCACTAAAGTCGCAGGTCGGGGAGCTGTTTTTT	CASSLKSQVGELFF
TRBJ2-1	TRBV9	-	-	TGTGCCAGCAGCGTAGCTCCCTCCTACAATGAGCAGTTCTTC	CASSVAPSYNEQFF
TRBJ2-3	TRBV2	-	-	TGTGCCAGCAGTGACGCATCCGGGCGGGTGGCAGATACGCAGTATTTT	CASSDASGRVADTQYF
TRBJ2-5	TRBV7-2	-	-	TGTGCCAGCAGCTTACAGGGGTGGCAAGAGACCCAGTACTTC	CASSLQGWQETQYF
TRBJ2-7	TRBV5-1	-	-	TGCGCCAGCAGCTACGACAGTTCCCGACTTTACGAGCAGTACTTC	CASSYDSSRLYEQYF
TRBJ2-7	TRBV18	TRBD1	-	TGTGCCAGCTCCCGATTCTACAGGGGGCGTTACCCAGACGTGGACTACGAGCAGTACTTC	CASSRFYRGRYPDVDYEQYF
TRBJ2-1	TRBV19	TRBD2	-	TGTGCCAGTAGTACTACTCCGACTAGCGGGTACTCCAATGAGCAGTTCTTC	CASSTTPTSGYSNEQFF
TRBJ2-1	TRBV27	TRBD2	-	TGTGCCAGCACCGTTACGCTCACCGGGACTAGCGGGAAAGCCTACAATGAGCAGTTCTTC	CASTVTLTGTSGKAYNEQFF
TRBJ1-1	TRBV7-9	TRBD1	-	TGTGCCAGCAGGCCGGGACAGGTCCGACCTGAAGCTTTCTTT	CASRPGQVRPEAFF
TRBJ2-3	TRBV27	TRBD2	-	TGTGCCAGCAGTTTAAAGGGACTAGCGGGGGGGCGCACAGATACGCAGTATTTT	CASSLKGLAGGRTDTQYF
TRBJ2-1	TRBV13	-	-	TGTGCCAGCAGCTTTGTGCGGGACAGAGACAATGAGCAGTTCTTC	CASSFVRDRDNEQFF
TRBJ2-1	TRBV10-3	-	-	TGTGCCGTGGCAGGCCACAATGAGCAGTTCTTC	CAVAGHNEQFF
TRBJ2-2	TRBV12-2	-	once	TGTGCAAGTCGCGCAAAAACGTACGGACACCTAAACACCGGGGAGCTGTTTTTT	CASRAKTYGHLNTGELFF
TRBJ1-1	TRBV5-1	-	once	TGCGCCAGCAGCTTCGGGGGTGGCACTGAAGCTTTCTTT	CASSFGGGTEAFF
TRBJ2-5	TRBV18	TRBD2	once	TGTGCCAGCTCACCCGGGGGGAAGGAGACCCAGTACTTC	CASSPGGKETQYF
TRBJ1-1	TRBV27	-	-	TGTGCCAGCAGTTTTAGGGGGAACACTGAAGCTTTCTTT	CASSFRGNTEAFF